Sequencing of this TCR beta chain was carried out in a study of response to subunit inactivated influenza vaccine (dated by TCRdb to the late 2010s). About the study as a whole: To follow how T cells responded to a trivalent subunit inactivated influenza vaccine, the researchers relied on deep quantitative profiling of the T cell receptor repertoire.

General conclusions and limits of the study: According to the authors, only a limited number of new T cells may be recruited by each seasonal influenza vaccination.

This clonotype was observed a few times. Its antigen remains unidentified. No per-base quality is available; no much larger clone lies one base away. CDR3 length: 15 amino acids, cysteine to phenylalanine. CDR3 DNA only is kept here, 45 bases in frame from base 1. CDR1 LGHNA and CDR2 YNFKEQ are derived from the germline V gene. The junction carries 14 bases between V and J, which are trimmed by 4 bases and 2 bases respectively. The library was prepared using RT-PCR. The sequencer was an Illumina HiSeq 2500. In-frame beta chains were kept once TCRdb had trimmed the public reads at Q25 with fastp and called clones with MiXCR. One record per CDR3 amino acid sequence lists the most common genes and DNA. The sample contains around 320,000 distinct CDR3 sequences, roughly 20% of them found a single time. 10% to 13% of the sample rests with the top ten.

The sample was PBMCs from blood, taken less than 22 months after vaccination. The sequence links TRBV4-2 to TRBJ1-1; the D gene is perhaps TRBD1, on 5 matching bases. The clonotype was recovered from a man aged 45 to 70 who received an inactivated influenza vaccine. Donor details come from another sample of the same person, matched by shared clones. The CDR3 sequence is CASSPSDRSNTEAFF. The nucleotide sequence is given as TGTGCCAGCAGCCCATCCGACAGATCCAACACTGAAGCTTTCTTT.